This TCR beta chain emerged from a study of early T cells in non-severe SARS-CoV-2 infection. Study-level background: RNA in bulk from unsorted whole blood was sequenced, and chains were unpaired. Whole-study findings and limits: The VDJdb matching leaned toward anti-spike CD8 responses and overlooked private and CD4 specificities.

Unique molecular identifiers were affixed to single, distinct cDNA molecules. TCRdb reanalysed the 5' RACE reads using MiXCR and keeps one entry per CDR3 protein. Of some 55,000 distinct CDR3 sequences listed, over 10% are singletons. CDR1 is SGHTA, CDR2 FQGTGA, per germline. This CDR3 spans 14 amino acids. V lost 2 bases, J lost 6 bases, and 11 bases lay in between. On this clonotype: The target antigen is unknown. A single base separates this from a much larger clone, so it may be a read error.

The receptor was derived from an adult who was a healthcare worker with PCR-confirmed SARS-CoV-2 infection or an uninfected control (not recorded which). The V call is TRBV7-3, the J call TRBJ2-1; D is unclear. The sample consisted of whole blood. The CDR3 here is CASSLFPRANEQFF. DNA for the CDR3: TGTGCCAGCAGCTTATTCCCTAGAGCCAATGAGCAGTTCTTC.